What follows is one T cell receptor (beta chain) and its context. The antigen is not known. This sample is part of a study of OX40 agonist ivuxolimab in advanced cancers. Study results and limitations: By week 6 at 0.1 to 3.0 mg/kg, blood CD4+ and CD8+ T cells had expanded clonally.

This CDR3 is 13 amino acids long. After removal of 1 base from V and 6 bases from J, the junction contained 3 bases not matched to a gene. The germline V gene encodes CDR1 SEHNR and CDR2 FQNEAQ (reference sequence). Profiled with immunoSEQ multiplex PCR; TCRdb holds only in-frame clones, not every one. The table shows around 49,000 clones, with more than 80% occurring only once. Excluded were patients having autoimmune disease history or systemic immunosuppression. Cycle 7 day 1, cycle 4 day 1, and baseline were the timepoints at which blood was sampled. V is TRBV7-9 and J is TRBJ2-7; 7 bases align to TRBD2. The sequences come from CD4+ or CD8+ T cells sorted from blood, collected in a trial of the OX40 agonist ivuxolimab. This TCR was sampled from an adult with an advanced solid tumor such as melanoma, head and neck, liver or kidney cancer. The CDR3 sequence is CASSLGGRAEQYF. In DNA form, the CDR3 reads TGTGCCAGCAGCTTAGGAGGGAGGGCCGAGCAGTACTTC. Looking up the rest from reference TRBV7-9 and TRBJ2-7 gives the full variable domain: DTGVSQNPRHKITKRGQNVTFRCDPISEHNRLYWYRQTLGQGPEFLTYFQNEAQLEKSRLLSDRFSAERPKGSFSTLEIQRTEQGDSAMYLCASSLGGRAEQYFGPGTRLTVT.